This T cell receptor (beta chain) was documented in a study of shared clonotypes between healthy human individuals. Profiling relied on immunoSEQ multiplex PCR, and the TCRdb table lists in-frame clones only, not all of them. The table records approximately 840,000 clones, roughly 96% of them present only once. The J segment lost 6 bases and the V segment lost 4 bases, leaving 8 bases of the junction unmatched. The germline V gene has CDR1 SGHRS and CDR2 YFSETQ. The CDR3 covers 16 residues. Points from the study as a whole: Lower generation probabilities were found for non-shared clonotypes than for those shared by all four donors.

Of note for this clone: Its antigen is not identified.

Naive CD8 cells lacked CD45RO and underwent positive selection for CCR7, leaving out terminally differentiated effector memory CD45RA+ cells. The specimen sequenced was naive CD8+ T cells sorted from blood. The chain recombines TRBV5-1 with TRBJ2-2, with TRBD1 matching over 11 bases. The TCR comes from a man aged 25-40 years in good health. The DNA of the CDR3 is TGCGCCAGCAGCCCTGGGACAGGGGGATACGCCGGGGAGCTGTTTTTT. Translation gives CASSPGTGGYAGELFF.